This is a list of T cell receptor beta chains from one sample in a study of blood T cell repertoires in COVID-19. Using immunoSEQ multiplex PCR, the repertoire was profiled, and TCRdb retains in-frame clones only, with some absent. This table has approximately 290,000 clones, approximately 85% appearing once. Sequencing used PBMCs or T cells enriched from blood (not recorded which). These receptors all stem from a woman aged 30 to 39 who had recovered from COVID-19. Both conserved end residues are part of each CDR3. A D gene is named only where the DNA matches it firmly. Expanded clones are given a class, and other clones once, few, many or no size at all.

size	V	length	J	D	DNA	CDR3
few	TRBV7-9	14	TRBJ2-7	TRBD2	TGTGCCAGCAGCATATCCGGGACTACTAACGAGCAGTACTTC	CASSISGTTNEQYF
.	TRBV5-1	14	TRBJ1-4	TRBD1	TGCGCCAGCAGCTTGAACAGGGGTGATGAAAAACTGTTTTTT	CASSLNRGDEKLFF
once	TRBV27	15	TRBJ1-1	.	TGTGCCAGCAGGGGAGTCTCAGGGGCTAACACTGAAGCTTTCTTT	CASRGVSGANTEAFF
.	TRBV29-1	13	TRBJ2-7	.	TGCAGCGTTGAAGGGGGGGAATCCTACGAGCAGTACTTC	CSVEGGESYEQYF
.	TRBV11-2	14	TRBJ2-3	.	TGTGCCAGCAGCTTAGTCGGGGGCGGGGGTACGCAGTATTTT	CASSLVGGGGTQYF
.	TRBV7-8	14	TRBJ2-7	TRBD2	TGTGCCAGCAGCTTCGGACTAGCGGGAGGCGAGCAGTACTTC	CASSFGLAGGEQYF
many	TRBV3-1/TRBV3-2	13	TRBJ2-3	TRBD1	TGTGCCAGCAGCCCAGACGACAGGGGAGGGCAGTATTTT	CASSPDDRGGQYF
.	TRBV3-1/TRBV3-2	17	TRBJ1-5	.	TGTGCCAGCAGCCAAGCGGCGGCGACGGATACCAATCAGCCCCAGCATTTT	CASSQAAATDTNQPQHF
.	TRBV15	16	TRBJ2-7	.	TGTGCCACCAGCAGGACCACAGGGCCCACCTCCTACGAGCAGTACTTC	CATSRTTGPTSYEQYF
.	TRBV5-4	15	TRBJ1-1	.	TGTGCCAGCAGCTTGCCCATTGCGGGGAACACTGAAGCTTTCTTT	CASSLPIAGNTEAFF
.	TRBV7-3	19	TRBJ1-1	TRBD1	TGTGCCAGCAGCTTAAAAGTGAGTGGGACAGGACGGTTGAACACTGAAGCTTTCTTT	CASSLKVSGTGRLNTEAFF
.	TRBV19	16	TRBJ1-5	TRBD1	TGTGCCAGTAGTATACTGGCAGGGGGTTGGCCCCAGCCCCAGCATTTT	CASSILAGGWPQPQHF
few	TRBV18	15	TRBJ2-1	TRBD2	TGTGCCAGCTCCCCGACTAGCGGGACCCACAATGAGCAGTTCTTC	CASSPTSGTHNEQFF
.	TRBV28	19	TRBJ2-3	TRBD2	TGTGCCAGCAGCAGCGGGGGGGGGTTTAAGCGTACTTTCACAGATACGCAGTATTTT	CASSSGGGFKRTFTDTQYF
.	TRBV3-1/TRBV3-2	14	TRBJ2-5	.	TGTGCCAGCAGCCTTGGACTACCTCAAGAGACCCAGTACTTC	CASSLGLPQETQYF
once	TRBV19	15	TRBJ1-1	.	TGTGCCAGTAGTATAGATTCGGCGGTCGGAACTGAAGCTTTCTTT	CASSIDSAVGTEAFF
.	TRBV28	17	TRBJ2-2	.	TGTGCCAGCCTCCCCCCCCCTGGCGGGACCACCACCGGGGAGCTGTTTTTT	CASLPPPGGTTTGELFF
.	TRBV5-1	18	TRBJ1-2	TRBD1	TGCGCCAGCAGCTTGACCCCGGGACAGAGCACCTCTAACTATGGCTACACCTTC	CASSLTPGQSTSNYGYTF
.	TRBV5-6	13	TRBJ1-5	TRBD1	TGTGCCAGCAGCGCGGACAGGGGGCAGCCCCAGCATTTT	CASSADRGQPQHF
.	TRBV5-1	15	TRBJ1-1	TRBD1	TGCGCCAGCAGCTTGGCGGGACAGGGGAACACTGAAGCTTTCTTT	CASSLAGQGNTEAFF
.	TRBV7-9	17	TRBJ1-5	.	TGTGCCAGCAGCTGGTTTACAGGGTCCGTCCACAATCAGCCCCAGCATTTT	CASSWFTGSVHNQPQHF
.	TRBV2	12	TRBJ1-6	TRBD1	TGTGCCAGCAGGGACAGGGCTTCACCCCTCCACTTT	CASRDRASPLHF
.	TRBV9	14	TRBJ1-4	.	TGTGCCAGCAGCGTGAGGGCAGAGAATGAAAAACTGTTTTTT	CASSVRAENEKLFF
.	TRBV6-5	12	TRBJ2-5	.	TGTGCCAGCAAGACTGGGAGGGAGACCCAGTACTTC	CASKTGRETQYF
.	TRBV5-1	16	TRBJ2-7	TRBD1	TGCGCCAGCAGCTCTCTCCGGGACAGAAGCTCCTACGAGCAGTACTTC	CASSSLRDRSSYEQYF
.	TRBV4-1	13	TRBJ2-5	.	TGCGCCAGCAGCCAAGGAGGGCTAGAGACCCAGTACTTC	CASSQGGLETQYF
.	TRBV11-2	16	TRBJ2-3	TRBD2	TGTGCCAGCAGCTTAGGGCTAGCGGTATTCACAGATACGCAGTATTTT	CASSLGLAVFTDTQYF
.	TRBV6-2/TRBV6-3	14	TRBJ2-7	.	TGTGCCAGCAGTTACTCGACTAACTCCTACGAGCAGTACTTC	CASSYSTNSYEQYF
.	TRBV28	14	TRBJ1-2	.	TGTGCCAGCAGTTCCCTGGGCCTGGGCGATGGCTACACCTTC	CASSSLGLGDGYTF
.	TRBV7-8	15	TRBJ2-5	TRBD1	TGTGCCAGCAGCCTAAGAAGACAGGGGAGAGAGACCCAGTACTTC	CASSLRRQGRETQYF
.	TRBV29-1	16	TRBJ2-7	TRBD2	TGCAGCGCTCGCGGGGAACTAGCGGGAGTACCCTACGAGCAGTACTTC	CSARGELAGVPYEQYF
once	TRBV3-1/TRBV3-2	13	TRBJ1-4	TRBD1	TGTGCCACTTCCGGGACAGGGAGTGAAAAACTGTTTTTT	CATSGTGSEKLFF
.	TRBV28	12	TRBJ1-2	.	TGTGCCAGTCGTAACAGTAACTATGGCTACACCTTC	CASRNSNYGYTF
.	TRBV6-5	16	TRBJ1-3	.	TGTGCCAGCAGTTTTTCAACCGGGACTGCTGGAAACACCATATATTTT	CASSFSTGTAGNTIYF
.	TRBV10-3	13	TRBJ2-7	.	TGTGCCATCACGGCGGAGGAGGGATTTGAGCAGTACTTC	CAITAEEGFEQYF
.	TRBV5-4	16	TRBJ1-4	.	TGTGCCAGCAGCTTGGATTCAGGGGCCTCGAATGAAAAACTGTTTTTT	CASSLDSGASNEKLFF
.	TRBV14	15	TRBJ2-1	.	TGTGCCAGCAGCCAAGACTATTCCTCCTACAATGAGCAGTTCTTC	CASSQDYSSYNEQFF
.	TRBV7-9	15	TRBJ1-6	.	TGTGCCAGCAGCTTAGGAACAGGGACTAATTCACCCCTCCACTTT	CASSLGTGTNSPLHF
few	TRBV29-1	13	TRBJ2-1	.	TGCAGCGTTGCCCGCAGGGGAAGCAATGAGCAGTTCTTC	CSVARRGSNEQFF
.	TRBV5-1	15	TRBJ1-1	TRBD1	TGCGCCAGCAAGCAAAGGACAGGAATGAACACTGAAGCTTTCTTT	CASKQRTGMNTEAFF
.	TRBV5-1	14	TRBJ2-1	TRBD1	TGCGCCAGCAGCGGATGGACAGGGGGCAATGAGCAGTTCTTC	CASSGWTGGNEQFF
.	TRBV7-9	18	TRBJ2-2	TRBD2	TGTGCCAGCAGCTTAGATGGGACTAGCGGGAGAGTAACCGGGGAGCTGTTTTTT	CASSLDGTSGRVTGELFF
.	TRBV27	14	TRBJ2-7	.	TGTGCCAGCAGTTTTGGAGGGACAGCCTACGAGCAGTACTTC	CASSFGGTAYEQYF
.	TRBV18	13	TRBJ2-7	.	TGTGCCAGCTCACCAGGGGCGACAAGCGAGCAGTACTTC	CASSPGATSEQYF